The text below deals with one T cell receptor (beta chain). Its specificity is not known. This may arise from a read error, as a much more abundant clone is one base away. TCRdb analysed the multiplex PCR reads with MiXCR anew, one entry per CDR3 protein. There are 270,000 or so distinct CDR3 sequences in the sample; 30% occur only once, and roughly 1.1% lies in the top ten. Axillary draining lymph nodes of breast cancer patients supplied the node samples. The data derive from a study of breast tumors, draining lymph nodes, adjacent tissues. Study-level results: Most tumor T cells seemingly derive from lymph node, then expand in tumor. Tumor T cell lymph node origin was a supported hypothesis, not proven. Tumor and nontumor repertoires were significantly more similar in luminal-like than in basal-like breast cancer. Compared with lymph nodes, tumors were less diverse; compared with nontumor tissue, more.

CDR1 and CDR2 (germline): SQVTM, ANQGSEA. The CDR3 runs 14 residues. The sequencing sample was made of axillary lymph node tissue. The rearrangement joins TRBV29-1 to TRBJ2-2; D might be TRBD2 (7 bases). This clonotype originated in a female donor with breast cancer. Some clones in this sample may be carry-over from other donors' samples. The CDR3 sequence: CSVGEGGGIGELLF. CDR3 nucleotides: TGCAGCGTTGGGGAGGGGGGGGGGATCGGGGAGCTGCTTTTT.